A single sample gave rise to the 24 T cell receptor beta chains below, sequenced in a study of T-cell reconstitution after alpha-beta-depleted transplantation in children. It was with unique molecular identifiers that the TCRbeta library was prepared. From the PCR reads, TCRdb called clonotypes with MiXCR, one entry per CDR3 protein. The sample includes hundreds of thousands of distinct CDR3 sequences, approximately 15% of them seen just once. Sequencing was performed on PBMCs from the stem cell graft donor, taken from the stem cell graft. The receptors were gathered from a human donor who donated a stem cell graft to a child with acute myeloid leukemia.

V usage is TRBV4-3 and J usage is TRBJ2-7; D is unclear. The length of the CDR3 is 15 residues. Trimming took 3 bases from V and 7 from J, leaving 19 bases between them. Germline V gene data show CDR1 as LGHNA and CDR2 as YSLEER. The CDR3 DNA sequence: TGCGCCAGCAGCCAGGAGTCAACCACGATTAGAGAGCAGTACTTC. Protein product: CASSQESTTIREQYF.

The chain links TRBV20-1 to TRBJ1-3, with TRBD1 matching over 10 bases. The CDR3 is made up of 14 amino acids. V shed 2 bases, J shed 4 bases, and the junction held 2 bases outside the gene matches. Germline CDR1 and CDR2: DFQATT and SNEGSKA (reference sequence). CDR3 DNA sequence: TGCAGTGCTAGACCGGGACAGGGGGGAAACACCATATATTTT. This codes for CSARPGQGGNTIYF.

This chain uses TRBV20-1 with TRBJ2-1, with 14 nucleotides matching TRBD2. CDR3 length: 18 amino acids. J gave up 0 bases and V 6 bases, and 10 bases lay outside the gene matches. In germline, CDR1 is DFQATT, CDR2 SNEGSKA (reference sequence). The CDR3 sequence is CSANGLAGGIISYNEQFF. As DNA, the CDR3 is TGCAGTGCCAACGGACTAGCGGGGGGCATCATCTCCTACAATGAGCAGTTCTTC.

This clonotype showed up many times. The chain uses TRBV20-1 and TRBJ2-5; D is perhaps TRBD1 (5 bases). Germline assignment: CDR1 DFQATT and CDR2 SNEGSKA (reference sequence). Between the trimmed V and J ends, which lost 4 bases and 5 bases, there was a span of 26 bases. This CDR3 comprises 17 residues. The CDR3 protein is CSATPYLGHEMVETQYF. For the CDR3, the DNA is TGCAGTGCTACCCCATACCTCGGACACGAAATGGTGGAGACCCAGTACTTC.

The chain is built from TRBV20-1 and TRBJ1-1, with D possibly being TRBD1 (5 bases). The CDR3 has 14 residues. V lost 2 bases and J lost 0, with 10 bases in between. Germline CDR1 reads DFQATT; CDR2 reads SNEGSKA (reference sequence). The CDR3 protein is CSARNRRVNTEAFF. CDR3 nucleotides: TGCAGTGCTAGAAACAGGAGGGTGAACACTGAAGCTTTCTTT.

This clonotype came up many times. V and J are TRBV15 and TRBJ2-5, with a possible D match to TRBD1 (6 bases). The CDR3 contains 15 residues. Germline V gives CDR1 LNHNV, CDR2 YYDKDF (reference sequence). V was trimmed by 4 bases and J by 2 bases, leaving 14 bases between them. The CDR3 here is CATSTTGTPQETQYF. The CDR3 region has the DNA TGTGCCACCAGCACTACCGGGACACCTCAAGAGACCCAGTACTTC.

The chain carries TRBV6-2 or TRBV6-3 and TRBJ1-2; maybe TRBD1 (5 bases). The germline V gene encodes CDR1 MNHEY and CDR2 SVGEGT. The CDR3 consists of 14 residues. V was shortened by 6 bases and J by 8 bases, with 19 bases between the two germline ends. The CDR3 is CASRATVGAHGYTF. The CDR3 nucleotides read TGTGCCAGCAGGGCGACAGTAGGGGCACACGGCTACACCTTC.

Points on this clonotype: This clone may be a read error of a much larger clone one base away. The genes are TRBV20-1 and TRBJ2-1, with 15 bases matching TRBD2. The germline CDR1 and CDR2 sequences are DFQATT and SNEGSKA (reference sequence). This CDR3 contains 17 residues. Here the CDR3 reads CSATGLAGGYLGNDQFF. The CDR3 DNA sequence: TGCAGTGCTACTGGACTAGCGGGGGGGTACCTCGGGAATGACCAGTTCTTC.

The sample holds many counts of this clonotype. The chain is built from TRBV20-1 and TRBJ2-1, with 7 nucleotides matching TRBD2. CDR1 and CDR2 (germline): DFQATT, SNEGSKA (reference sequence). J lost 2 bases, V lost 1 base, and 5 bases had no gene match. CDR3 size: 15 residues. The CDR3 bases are TGCAGTGCTAGAGTTGGCGGGGGACCCTACAATGAGCAGTTCTTC. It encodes CSARVGGGPYNEQFF.

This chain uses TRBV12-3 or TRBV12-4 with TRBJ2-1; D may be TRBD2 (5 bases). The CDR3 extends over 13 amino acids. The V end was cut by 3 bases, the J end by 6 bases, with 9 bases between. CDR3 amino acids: CASSFNEGNEQFF. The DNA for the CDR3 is TGTGCCAGCAGTTTTAATGAGGGCAATGAGCAGTTCTTC.

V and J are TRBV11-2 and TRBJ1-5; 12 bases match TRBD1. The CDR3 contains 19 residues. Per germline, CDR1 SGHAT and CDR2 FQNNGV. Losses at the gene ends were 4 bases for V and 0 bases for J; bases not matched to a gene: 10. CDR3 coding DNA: TGTGCCAGCAGCTCCAACGCCGGGACAGGGGGCTTTAGCAATCAGCCCCAGCATTTT. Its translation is CASSSNAGTGGFSNQPQHF.

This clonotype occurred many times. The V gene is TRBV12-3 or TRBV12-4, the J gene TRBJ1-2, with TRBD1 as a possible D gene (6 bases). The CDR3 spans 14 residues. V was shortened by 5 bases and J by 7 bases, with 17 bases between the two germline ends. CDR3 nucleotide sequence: TGTGCCAGCAGTCCCTCTGGGGGGCGGGGTGGCTACACCTTC. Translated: CASSPSGGRGGYTF.

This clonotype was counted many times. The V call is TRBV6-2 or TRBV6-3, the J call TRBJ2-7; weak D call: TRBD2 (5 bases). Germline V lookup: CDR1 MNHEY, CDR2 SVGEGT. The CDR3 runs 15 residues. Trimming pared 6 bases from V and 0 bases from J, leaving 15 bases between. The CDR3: CASSTRIGSSYEQYF. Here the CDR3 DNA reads TGTGCCAGCAGCACACGGATTGGGAGCTCCTACGAGCAGTACTTC.

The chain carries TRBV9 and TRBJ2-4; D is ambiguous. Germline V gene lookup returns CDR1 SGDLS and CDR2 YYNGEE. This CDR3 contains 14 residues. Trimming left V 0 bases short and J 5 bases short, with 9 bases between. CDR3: CASSVGLAENIQYF. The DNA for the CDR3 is TGTGCCAGCAGCGTAGGGCTGGCAGAAAACATTCAGTACTTC.

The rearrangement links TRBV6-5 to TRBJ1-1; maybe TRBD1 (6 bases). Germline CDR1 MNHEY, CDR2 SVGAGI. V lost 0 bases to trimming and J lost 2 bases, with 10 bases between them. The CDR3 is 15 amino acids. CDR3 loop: CASSYSGGRNTEAFF. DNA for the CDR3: TGTGCCAGCAGTTACTCAGGGGGGCGTAACACTGAAGCTTTCTTT.

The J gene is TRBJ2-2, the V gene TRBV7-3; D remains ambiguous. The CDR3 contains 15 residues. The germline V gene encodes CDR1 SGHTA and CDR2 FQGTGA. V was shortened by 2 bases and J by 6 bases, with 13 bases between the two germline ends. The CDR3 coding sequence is TGTGCCAGCAGCTTAGAGCTTCGACAAGCCGGGGAGCTGTTTTTT. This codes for CASSLELRQAGELFF.

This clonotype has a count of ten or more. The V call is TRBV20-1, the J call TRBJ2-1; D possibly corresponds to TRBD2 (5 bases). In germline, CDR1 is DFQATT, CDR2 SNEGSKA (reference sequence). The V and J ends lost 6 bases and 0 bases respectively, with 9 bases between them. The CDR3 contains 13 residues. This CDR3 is CSASGDSYNEQFF. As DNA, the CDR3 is TGCAGTGCCTCCGGGGACTCCTACAATGAGCAGTTCTTC.

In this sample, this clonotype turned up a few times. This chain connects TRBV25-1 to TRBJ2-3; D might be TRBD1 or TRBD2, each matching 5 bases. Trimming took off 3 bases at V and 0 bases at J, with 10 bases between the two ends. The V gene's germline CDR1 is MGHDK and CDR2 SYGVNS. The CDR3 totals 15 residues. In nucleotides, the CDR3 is TGTGCCAGCAGTGACCCGGGACGGAGCACAGATACGCAGTATTTT. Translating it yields CASSDPGRSTDTQYF.

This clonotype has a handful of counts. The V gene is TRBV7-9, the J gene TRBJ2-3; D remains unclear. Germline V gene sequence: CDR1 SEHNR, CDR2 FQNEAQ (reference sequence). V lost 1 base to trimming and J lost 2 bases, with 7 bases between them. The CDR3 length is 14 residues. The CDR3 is CASSLGQFTDTQYF. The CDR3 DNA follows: TGTGCCAGCAGCTTAGGCCAGTTCACAGATACGCAGTATTTT.

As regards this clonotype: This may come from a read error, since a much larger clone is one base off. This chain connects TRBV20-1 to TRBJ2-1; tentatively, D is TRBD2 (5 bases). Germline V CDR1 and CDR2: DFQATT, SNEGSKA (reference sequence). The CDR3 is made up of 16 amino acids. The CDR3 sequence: CRARDVDYSSYNEQFF. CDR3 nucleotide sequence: TGCCGTGCTAGAGATGTCGACTATAGCTCCTACAATGAGCAGTTCTTC.

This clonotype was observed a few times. CDR3 nucleotides: TGCGCCAGCAGCTCTCCTGCGGGGACCCTCCAAGAGACCCAGTACTTC. Translated, it gives CASSSPAGTLQETQYF. The rearrangement joins TRBV5-1 to TRBJ2-5; D might be TRBD2 (6 bases). CDR1 and CDR2 from the germline V gene are SGHRS and YFSETQ. The V end lost 3 bases, the J end lost 1 base, and 16 bases lay between the germline ends. This CDR3 spans 16 amino acids.

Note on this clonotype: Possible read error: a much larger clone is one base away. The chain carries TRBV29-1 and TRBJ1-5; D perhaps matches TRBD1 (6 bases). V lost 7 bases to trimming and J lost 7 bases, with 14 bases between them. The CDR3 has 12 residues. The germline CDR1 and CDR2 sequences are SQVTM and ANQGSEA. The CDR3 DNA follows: TGCAGCGCCAGGACAGTGGAGCAGCCCCAGCATTTT. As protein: CSARTVEQPQHF.

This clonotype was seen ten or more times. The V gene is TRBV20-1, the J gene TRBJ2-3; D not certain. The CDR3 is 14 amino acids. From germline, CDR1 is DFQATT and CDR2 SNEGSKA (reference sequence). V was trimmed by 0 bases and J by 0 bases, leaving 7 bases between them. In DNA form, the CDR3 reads TGCAGTGCTAGAGAGGTTGCTAGCACAGATACGCAGTATTTT. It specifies CSAREVASTDTQYF.

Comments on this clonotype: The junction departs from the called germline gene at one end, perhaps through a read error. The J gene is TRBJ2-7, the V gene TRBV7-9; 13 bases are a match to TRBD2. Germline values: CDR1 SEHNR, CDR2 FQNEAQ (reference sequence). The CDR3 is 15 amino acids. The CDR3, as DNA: TGTGCCACCAGCTTGTCGACTAGCGGGGGGTCGGGGCAGTACTTC. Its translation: CATSLSTSGGSGQYF.